This T cell receptor (beta chain) is from a study of cytomegalovirus exposure and HLA in healthy donors. 60 Vbeta and 13 Jbeta primers were used in PCR. The repertoire was sequenced with immunoSEQ multiplex PCR; TCRdb's copy has only in-frame clones and lacks some. Across 150,000 to 200,000 clones, the top ten clones capture 1% to 1.5% of the sample. The CDR3 has 15 residues. V dropped 5 bases and J dropped 1; count of bases not matched to a gene: 7. Germline CDR1 is SGHTA and CDR2 is FQGNSA. The chain is built from TRBV7-2 and TRBJ2-7; TRBD1 aligns across 8 bases. This clonotype was obtained from a woman aged 55-69 years in good health and CMV-seronegative. Sequencing was done on a sample of PBMCs. In nucleotides, the CDR3 is TGTGCCAGCAGCATGTCCCGGGACAGGTCCTACGAGCAGTACTTC. Translating it yields CASSMSRDRSYEQYF. Complete variable domain (other parts from reference TRBV7-2 and TRBJ2-7): GAGVSQSPSNKVTEKGKDVELRCDPISGHTALYWYRQSLGQGLEFLIYFQGNSAPDKSGLPSDRFSAERTGGSVSTLTIQRTQQEDSAVYLCASSMSRDRSYEQYFGPGTRLTVT.